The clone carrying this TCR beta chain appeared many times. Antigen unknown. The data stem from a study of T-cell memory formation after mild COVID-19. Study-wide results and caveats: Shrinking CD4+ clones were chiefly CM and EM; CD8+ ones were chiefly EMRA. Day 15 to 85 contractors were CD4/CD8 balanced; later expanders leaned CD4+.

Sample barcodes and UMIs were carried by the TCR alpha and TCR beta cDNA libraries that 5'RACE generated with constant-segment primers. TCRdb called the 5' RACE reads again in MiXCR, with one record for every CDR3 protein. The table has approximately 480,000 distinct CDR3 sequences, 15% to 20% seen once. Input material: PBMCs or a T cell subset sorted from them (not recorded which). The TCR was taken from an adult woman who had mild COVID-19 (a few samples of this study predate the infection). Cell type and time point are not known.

The CDR3 reads CASSQNTGELFF. CDR3 bases: TGTGCCAGCAGTCAGAACACCGGGGAGCTGTTTTTT. V is TRBV25-1 and J is TRBJ2-2; D not certain. Germline V gives CDR1 MGHDK, CDR2 SYGVNS. The V gene lost 5 bases and the J gene lost 1 base, with 2 bases spanning the gap. The CDR3 totals 12 residues. Drawing the rest from reference TRBV25-1 and TRBJ2-2, the complete variable domain is EADIYQTPRYLVIGTGKKITLECSQTMGHDKMYWYQQDPGMELHLIHYSYGVNSTEKGDLSSESTVSRIRTEHFPLTLESARPSHTSQYLCASSQNTGELFFGEGSRLTVL.